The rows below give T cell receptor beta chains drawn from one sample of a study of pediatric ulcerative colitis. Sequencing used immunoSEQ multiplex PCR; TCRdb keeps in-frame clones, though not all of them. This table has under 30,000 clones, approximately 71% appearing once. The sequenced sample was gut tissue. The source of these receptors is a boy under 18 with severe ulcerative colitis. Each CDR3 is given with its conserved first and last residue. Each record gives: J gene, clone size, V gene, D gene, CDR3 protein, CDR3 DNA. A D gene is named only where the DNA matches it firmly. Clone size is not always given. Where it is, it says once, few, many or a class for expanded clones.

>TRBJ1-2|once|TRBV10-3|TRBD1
CAISGTGGVYGYTF
TGTGCCATCAGTGGGACAGGGGGCGTCTATGGCTACACCTTC
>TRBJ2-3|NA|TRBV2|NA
CASSEEVSGVNTDTQYF
TGTGCCAGCAGTGAAGAGGTTTCGGGAGTCAACACAGATACGCAGTATTTT
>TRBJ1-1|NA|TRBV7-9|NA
CASSFSQSNTEAFF
TGTGCCAGCAGCTTCTCCCAGTCCAACACTGAAGCTTTCTTT
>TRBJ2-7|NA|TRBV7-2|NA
CASRDTGFGDEQYF
TGTGCCAGCAGGGATACAGGGTTCGGGGACGAGCAGTACTTC
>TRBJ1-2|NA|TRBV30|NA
CAWSYAGSNSGYTF
TGTGCCTGGAGTTATGCGGGAAGTAACTCTGGCTACACCTTC
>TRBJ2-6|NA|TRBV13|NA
CASSTGLPPAGANVLTF
TGTGCCAGCAGTACCGGACTGCCACCAGCCGGGGCCAACGTCCTGACTTTC
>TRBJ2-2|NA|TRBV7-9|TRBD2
CASSGTSGSDTGELFF
TGTGCCAGCAGCGGTACTAGCGGGTCCGACACCGGGGAGCTGTTTTTT
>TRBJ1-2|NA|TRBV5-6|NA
CASSLAGGYTF
TGTGCCAGCAGCTTGGCCGGTGGCTACACCTTC
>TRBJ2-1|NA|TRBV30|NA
CAWSTDRTRVGEQFF
TGTGCCTGGAGTACGGACAGGACTAGGGTGGGCGAGCAGTTCTTC
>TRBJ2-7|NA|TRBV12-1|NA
CASSFRGKGLVSHEQYF
TGTGCCAGCAGCTTTCGGGGAAAGGGACTAGTAAGCCACGAGCAGTACTTC
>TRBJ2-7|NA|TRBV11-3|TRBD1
CASSLGQGNHEQYF
TGTGCCAGCAGCTTGGGACAGGGGAACCACGAGCAGTACTTC
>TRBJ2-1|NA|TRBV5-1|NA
CASSPYTEDYNEQFF
TGCGCCAGCAGCCCCTACACCGAGGACTACAATGAGCAGTTCTTC
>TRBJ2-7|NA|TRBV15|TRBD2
CATSRHILAGSNEQYF
TGTGCCACCAGCAGACACATCTTAGCGGGATCTAACGAGCAGTACTTC
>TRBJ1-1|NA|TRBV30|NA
CAWSVKYEAFF
TGTGCCTGGAGTGTAAAATATGAAGCTTTCTTT
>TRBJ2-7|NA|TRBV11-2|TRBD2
CASSLAGGMYEQYF
TGTGCCAGCAGCTTAGCGGGAGGGATGTACGAGCAGTACTTC
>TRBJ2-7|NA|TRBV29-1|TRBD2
CSVEDPWGGGLEQYF
TGCAGCGTTGAAGATCCCTGGGGGGGAGGGCTCGAGCAGTACTTC
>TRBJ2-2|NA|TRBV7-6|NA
CASSSRGSLGTGELFF
TGTGCCAGCAGCTCGAGGGGGAGTCTCGGAACCGGGGAGCTGTTTTTT
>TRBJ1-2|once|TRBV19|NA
CASQDNYGYTF
TGTGCCAGTCAGGACAACTATGGCTACACCTTC
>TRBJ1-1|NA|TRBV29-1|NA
CSVLRENTEAFF
TGCAGCGTCCTGAGGGAGAACACTGAAGCTTTCTTT
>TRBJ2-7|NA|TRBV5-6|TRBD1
CASTFQGTGAYEQYF
TGTGCCAGCACCTTTCAGGGGACAGGGGCATACGAGCAGTACTTC
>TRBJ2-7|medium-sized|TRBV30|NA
CAWSVEYEQYF
TGTGCCTGGAGTGTTGAGTACGAGCAGTACTTC
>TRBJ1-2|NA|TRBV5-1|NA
CASSSMEVPRGYTF
TGCGCCAGCAGCTCGATGGAGGTCCCGCGCGGCTACACCTTC
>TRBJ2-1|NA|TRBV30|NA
CAWSVSWQRAHEQFF
TGTGCCTGGAGTGTAAGCTGGCAGCGGGCGCATGAGCAGTTCTTC
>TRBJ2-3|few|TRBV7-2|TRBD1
CASSRGQHTDTQYF
TGTGCCAGCAGCCGGGGACAGCACACAGATACGCAGTATTTT
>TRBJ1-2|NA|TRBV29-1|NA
CSVEFALYGYTF
TGCAGCGTTGAATTCGCCCTGTATGGCTACACCTTC
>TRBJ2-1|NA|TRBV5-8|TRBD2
CASSFGGSNNEQFF
TGTGCCAGCAGCTTTGGCGGGAGTAACAATGAGCAGTTCTTC
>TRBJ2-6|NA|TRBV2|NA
CASSEAAGLRANVLTF
TGTGCCAGCAGTGAAGCGGCGGGGCTCCGGGCCAACGTCCTGACTTTC
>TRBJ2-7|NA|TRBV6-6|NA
CASSTLTGYEQYF
TGTGCCAGCAGTACTCTCACGGGGTACGAGCAGTACTTC
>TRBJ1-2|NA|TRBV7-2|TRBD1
CASSLAGGANYGYTF
TGTGCCAGCAGCTTAGCAGGGGGCGCTAACTATGGCTACACCTTC
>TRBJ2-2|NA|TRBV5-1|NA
CASSLREFEELFF
TGCGCCAGCAGCTTGCGGGAGTTTGAGGAGCTGTTTTTT